This T cell receptor beta chain was recorded in a study of blood T cell repertoires in COVID-19. Across the study: Material from acute and convalescent COVID-19 was sourced from the United States, Italy and Spain.

The CDR3 covers 12 residues. Trimming pared 3 bases from V and 5 bases from J, leaving 7 bases between. The germline V gene encodes CDR1 SNHLY and CDR2 FYNNEI. Per the study methods: Amplification with reference gene primers provided the estimates of nucleated cell counts. Generated by immunoSEQ multiplex PCR, the TCRdb table keeps only in-frame clones and is missing some. That table is the source of V, J and clone size, and D and trimming were worked out from the DNA. Here the sample spans tens of thousands of clones, approximately 90% being singletons. Sequencing was performed on peripheral blood. The source is a man aged 25-45 years with active or convalescent COVID-19. This sequence joins TRBV2 and TRBJ2-5, with D perhaps matching TRBD2 (5 bases). In DNA form, the CDR3 reads TGTGCCAGCAGTGAGTGGAGGGAGACCCAGTACTTC. Protein product: CASSEWRETQYF. The variable domain in full, with the rest retrieved from reference TRBV2 and TRBJ2-5, is EPEVTQTPSHQVTQMGQEVILRCVPISNHLYFYWYRQILGQKVEFLVSFYNNEISEKSEIFDDQFSVERPDGSNFTLKIRSTKLEDSAMYFCASSEWRETQYFGPGTRLLVL.